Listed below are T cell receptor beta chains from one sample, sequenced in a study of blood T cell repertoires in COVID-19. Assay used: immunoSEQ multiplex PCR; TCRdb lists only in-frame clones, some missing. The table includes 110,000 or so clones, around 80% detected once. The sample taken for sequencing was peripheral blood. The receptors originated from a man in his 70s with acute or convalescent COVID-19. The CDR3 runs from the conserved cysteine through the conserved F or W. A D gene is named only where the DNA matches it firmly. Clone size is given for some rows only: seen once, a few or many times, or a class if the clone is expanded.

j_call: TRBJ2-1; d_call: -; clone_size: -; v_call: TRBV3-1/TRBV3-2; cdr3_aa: CASSQVLVVSYNEQFF; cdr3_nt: TGTGCCAGCAGCCAAGTTCTGGTAGTCTCCTACAATGAGCAGTTCTTC
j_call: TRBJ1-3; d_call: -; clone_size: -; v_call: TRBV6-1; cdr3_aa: CASSESQGRGNTIYF; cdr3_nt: TGTGCCAGCAGTGAATCCCAGGGCCGTGGAAACACCATATATTTT
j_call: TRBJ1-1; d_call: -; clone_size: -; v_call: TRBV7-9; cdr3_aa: CASSERRNTEAFF; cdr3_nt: TGTGCCAGCAGCGAGCGGAGAAACACTGAAGCTTTCTTT
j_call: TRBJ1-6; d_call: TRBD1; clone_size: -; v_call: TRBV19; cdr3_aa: CASSRQGNNSPLHF; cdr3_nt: TGTGCCAGTAGTCGACAGGGGAATAATTCACCCCTCCACTTT
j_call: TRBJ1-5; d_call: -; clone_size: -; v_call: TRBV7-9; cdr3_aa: CASSPLGGRNQPQHF; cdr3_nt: TGTGCCAGCAGCCCCCTGGGGGGTCGGAATCAGCCCCAGCATTTT
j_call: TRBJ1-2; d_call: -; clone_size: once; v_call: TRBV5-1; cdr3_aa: CASSFLAGDNYGYTF; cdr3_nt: TGCGCCAGCAGCTTTTTGGCAGGGGATAACTATGGCTACACCTTC
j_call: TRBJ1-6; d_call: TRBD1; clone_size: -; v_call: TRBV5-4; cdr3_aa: CASRSGTALSPLHF; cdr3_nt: TGTGCCAGCAGATCCGGGACAGCCCTATCACCCCTCCACTTT
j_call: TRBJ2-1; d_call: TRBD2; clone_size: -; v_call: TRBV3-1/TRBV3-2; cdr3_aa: CASSQVRTSAYNEQFF; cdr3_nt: TGTGCCAGCAGCCAAGTTAGGACTAGCGCATACAATGAGCAGTTCTTC
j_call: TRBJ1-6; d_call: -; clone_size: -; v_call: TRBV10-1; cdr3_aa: CASSEKGSVDCSPLHF; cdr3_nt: TGCGCCAGCAGTGAGAAGGGGTCAGTTGATTGTTCACCCCTCCACTTT
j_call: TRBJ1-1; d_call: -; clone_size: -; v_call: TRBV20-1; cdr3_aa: CSAPDIEAFF; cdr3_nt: TGCAGTGCTCCGGACATTGAAGCTTTCTTT
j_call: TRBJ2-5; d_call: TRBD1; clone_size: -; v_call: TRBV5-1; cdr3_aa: CASSPGQTQETQYF; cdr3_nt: TGCGCCAGCAGCCCGGGACAGACTCAAGAGACCCAGTACTTC
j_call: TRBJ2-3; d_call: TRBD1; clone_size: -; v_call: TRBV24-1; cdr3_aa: CATSDPLQPDRVPDTQYF; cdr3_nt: TGTGCCACCAGTGATCCACTACAACCCGACAGGGTTCCAGATACGCAGTATTTT
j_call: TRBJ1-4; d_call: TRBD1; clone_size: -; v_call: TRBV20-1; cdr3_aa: CSASIGQGYEKLFF; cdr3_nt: TGCAGTGCTAGTATAGGACAGGGGTATGAAAAACTGTTTTTT
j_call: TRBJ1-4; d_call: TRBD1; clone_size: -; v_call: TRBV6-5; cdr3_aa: CASRPGQRNEKLFF; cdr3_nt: TGTGCCAGCAGGCCGGGACAGCGCAATGAAAAACTGTTTTTT
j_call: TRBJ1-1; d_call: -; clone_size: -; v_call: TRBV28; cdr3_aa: CASSLFPGGLNTEAFF; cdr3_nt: TGTGCCAGCAGTTTATTCCCGGGGGGCCTCAACACTGAAGCTTTCTTT
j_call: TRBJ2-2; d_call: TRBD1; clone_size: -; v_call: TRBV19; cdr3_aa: CASVPQGAGTGELFF; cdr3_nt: TGTGCCAGTGTACCTCAGGGGGCCGGCACCGGGGAGCTGTTTTTT
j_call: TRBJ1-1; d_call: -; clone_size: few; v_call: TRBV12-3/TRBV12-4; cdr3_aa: CASTATGNTEAFF; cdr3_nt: TGTGCCAGCACCGCGACGGGGAACACTGAAGCTTTCTTT
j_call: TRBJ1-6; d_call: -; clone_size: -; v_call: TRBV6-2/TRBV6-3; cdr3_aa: CASSYEGLENSPLHF; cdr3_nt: TGTGCCAGCAGTTACGAGGGTCTGGAAAATTCACCCCTCCACTTT
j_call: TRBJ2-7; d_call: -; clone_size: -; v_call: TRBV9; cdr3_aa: CASSVEEGNAAYEQYF; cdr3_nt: TGTGCCAGCAGCGTAGAGGAGGGGAACGCTGCCTACGAGCAGTACTTC
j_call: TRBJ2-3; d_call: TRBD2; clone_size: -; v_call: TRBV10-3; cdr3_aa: CAINRGTSGGVGDTQYF; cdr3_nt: TGTGCCATCAACCGAGGGACTAGCGGGGGGGTTGGAGATACGCAGTATTTT
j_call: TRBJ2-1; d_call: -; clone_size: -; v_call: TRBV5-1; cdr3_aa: CASSISGDNEQFF; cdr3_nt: TGCGCCAGCAGTATTAGCGGAGACAATGAGCAGTTCTTC
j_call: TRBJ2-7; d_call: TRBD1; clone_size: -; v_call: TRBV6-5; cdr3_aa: CASSYPGQTYEQYF; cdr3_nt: TGTGCCAGCAGTTATCCGGGACAGACCTACGAGCAGTACTTC
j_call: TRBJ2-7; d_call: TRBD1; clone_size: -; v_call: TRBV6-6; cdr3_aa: CASSYPTGGETYEQYF; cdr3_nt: TGTGCCAGCAGTTACCCGACAGGGGGCGAAACCTACGAGCAGTACTTC
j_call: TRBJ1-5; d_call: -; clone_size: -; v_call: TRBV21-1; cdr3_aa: CASSSRTPYSNQPQHF; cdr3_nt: TGTGCCAGCAGCAGCCGGACACCATATAGCAATCAGCCCCAGCATTTT
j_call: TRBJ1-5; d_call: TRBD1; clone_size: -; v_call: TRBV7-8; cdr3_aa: CASSAGVRTGNQPQHF; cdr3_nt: TGTGCCAGCAGCGCAGGTGTCAGGACAGGGAATCAGCCCCAGCATTTT
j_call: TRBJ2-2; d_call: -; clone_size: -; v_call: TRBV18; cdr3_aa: CASSPPLGTGELFF; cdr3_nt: TGTGCCAGCTCACCCCCCCTAGGCACCGGGGAGCTGTTTTTT
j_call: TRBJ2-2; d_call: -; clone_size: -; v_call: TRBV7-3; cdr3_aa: CASSSPRRRIRGTGELFF; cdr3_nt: TGTGCCAGCAGCTCTCCCCGCCGGCGCATCAGGGGCACCGGGGAGCTGTTTTTT
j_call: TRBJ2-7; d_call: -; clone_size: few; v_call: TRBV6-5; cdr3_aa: CASSYSAKEGYEQYF; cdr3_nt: TGTGCCAGCAGTTACTCGGCGAAGGAGGGTTACGAGCAGTACTTC
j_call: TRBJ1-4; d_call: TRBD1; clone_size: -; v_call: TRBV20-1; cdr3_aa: CSASGTVNEKLFF; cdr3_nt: TGCAGTGCTAGTGGGACAGTAAATGAAAAACTGTTTTTT
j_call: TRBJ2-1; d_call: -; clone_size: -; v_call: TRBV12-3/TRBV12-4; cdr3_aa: CASSPLLDNEQFF; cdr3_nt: TGTGCCAGCAGCCCCCTCTTAGACAATGAGCAGTTCTTC
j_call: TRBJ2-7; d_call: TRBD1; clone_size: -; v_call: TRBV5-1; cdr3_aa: CASSWAGQGMGEQYF; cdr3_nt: TGCGCCAGCAGCTGGGCGGGACAGGGGATGGGGGAGCAGTACTTC
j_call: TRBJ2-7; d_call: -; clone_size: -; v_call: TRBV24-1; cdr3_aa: CATSDPPRAGLVEQYF; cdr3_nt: TGTGCCACCAGTGATCCCCCTAGGGCAGGGCTGGTCGAGCAGTACTTC
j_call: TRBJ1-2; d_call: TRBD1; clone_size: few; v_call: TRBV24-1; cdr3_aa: CATSDSGTGEGYTF; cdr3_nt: TGTGCCACCAGTGATTCCGGGACAGGGGAAGGCTACACCTTC
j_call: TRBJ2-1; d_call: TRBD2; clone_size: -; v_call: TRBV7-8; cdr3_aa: CASSLPGVSGIESPRGSYNEQFF; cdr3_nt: TGTGCCAGCAGCCTCCCCGGGGTTAGCGGGATCGAGTCCCCCAGGGGCTCCTACAATGAGCAGTTCTTC
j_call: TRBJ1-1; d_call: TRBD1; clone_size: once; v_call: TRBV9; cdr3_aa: CASSTLTGAGEGTEAFF; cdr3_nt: TGTGCCAGCAGCACACTAACAGGGGCCGGAGAGGGCACTGAAGCTTTCTTT
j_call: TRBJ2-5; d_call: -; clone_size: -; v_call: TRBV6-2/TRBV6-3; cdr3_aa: CASSPLSPTTQYF; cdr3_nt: TGTGCCAGCAGCCCGCTATCTCCAACGACCCAGTACTTC
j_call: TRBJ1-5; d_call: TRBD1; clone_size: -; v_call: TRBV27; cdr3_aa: CASGRGLIQPQHF; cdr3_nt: TGTGCCAGTGGCAGGGGGCTGATTCAGCCCCAGCATTTT
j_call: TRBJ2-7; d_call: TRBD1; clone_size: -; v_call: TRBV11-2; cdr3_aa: CASSSISRQGPYEQYF; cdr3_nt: TGTGCCAGCAGCTCTATATCCCGACAGGGCCCCTACGAGCAGTACTTC
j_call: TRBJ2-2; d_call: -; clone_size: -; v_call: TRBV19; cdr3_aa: CASHNMNTGELFF; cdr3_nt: TGTGCCAGTCATAACATGAACACCGGGGAGCTGTTTTTT
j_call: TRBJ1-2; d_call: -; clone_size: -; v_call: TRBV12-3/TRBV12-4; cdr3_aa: CASSFRPYSGYTF; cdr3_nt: TGTGCCAGCAGTTTTCGGCCATACAGTGGCTACACCTTC
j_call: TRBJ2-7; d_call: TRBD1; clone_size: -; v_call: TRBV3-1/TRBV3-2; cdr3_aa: CASSPGTGNYEQYF; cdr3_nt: TGTGCCAGCAGCCCGGGGACAGGGAACTACGAGCAGTACTTC
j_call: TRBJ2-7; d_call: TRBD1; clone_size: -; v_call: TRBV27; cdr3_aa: CASRETGTGISEQYF; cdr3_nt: TGTGCCAGCAGGGAAACCGGGACAGGAATTTCAGAGCAGTACTTC
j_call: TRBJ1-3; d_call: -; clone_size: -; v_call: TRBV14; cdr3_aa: CASSLQGNTIYF; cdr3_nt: TGTGCCAGCAGCCTACAGGGAAACACCATATATTTT
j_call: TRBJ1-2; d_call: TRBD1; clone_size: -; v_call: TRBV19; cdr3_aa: CASRGTGGSDGYTF; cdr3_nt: TGTGCCAGTAGAGGGACAGGGGGTAGTGATGGCTACACCTTC
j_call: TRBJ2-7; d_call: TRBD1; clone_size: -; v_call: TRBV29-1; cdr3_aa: CSVGQGAYEQYF; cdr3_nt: TGCAGCGTTGGCCAGGGGGCCTACGAGCAGTACTTC